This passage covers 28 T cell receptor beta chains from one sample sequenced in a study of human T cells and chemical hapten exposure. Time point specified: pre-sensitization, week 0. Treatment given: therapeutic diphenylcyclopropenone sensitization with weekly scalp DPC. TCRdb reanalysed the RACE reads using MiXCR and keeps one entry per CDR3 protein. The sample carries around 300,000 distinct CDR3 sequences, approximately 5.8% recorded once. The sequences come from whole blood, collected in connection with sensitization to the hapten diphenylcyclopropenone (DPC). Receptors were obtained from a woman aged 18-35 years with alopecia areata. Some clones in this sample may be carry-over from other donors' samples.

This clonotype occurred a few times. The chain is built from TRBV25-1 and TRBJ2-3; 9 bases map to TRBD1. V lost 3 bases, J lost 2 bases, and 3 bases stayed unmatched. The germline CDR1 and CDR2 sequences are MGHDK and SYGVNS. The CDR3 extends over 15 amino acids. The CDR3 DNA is TGTGCCAGCAGTGAGGACAGGGGATTCACAGATACGCAGTATTTT. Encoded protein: CASSEDRGFTDTQYF. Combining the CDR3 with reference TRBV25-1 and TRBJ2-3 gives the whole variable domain EADIYQTPRYLVIGTGKKITLECSQTMGHDKMYWYQQDPGMELHLIHYSYGVNSTEKGDLSSESTVSRIRTEHFPLTLESARPSHTSQYLCASSEDRGFTDTQYFGPGTRLTVL.

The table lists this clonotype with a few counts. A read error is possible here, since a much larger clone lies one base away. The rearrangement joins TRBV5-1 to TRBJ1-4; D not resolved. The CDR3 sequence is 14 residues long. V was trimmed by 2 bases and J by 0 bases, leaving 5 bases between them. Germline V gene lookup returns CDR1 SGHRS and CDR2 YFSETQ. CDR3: CASSFDSTNEKLFF. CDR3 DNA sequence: TGCGCCAGCAGCTTCGACTCAACTAATGAAAAACTGTTTTTT.

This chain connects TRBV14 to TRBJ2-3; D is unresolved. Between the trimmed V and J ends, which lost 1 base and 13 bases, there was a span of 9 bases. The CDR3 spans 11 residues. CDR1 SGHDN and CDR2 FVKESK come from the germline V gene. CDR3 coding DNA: TGTGCCAGCAGCCAAGGGATTGGGAAGTATTTT. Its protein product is CASSQGIGKYF.

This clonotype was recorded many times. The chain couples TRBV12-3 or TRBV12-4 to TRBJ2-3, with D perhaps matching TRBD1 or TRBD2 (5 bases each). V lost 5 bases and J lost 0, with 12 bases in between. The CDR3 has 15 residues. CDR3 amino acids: CASSLQGASTDTQYF. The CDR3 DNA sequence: TGTGCCAGCAGTCTTCAGGGAGCTAGCACAGATACGCAGTATTTT.

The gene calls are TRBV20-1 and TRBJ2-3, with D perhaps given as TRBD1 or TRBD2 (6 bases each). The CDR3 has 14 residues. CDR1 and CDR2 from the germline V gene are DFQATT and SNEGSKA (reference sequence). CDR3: CIAVEGGTTDTQYF. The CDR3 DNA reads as TGCATCGCCGTCGAGGGGGGAACCACAGATACGCAGTATTTT.

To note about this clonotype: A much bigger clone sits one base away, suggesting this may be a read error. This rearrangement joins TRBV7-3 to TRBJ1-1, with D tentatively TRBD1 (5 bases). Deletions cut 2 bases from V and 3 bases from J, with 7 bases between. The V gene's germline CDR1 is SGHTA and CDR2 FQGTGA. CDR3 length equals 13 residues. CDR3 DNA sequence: TGTGCCAGCAGCTTAGAACAGGACACTGAAGCTTTCTTT. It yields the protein CASSLEQDTEAFF.

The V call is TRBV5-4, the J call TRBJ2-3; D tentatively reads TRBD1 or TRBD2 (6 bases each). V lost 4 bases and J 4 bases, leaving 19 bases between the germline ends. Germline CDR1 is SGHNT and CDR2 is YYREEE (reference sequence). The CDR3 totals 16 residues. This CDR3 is CASSPGAASLPDTQYF. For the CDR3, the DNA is TGTGCCAGCAGCCCGGGGGCCGCATCACTCCCAGATACGCAGTATTTT.

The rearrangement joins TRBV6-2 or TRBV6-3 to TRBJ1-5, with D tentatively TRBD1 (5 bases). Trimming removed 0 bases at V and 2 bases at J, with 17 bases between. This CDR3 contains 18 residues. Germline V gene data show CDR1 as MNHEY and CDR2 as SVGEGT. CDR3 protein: CASSYSRPGQGRNQPQHF. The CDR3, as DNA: TGTGCCAGCAGTTACTCGAGACCGGGGCAGGGACGCAATCAGCCCCAGCATTTT.

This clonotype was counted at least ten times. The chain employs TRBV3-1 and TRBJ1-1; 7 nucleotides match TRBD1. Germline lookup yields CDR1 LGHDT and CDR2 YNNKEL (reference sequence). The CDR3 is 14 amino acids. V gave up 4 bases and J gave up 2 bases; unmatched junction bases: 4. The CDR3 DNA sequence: TGTGCCAGCAGCCCCCGGGACAGCAACACTGAAGCTTTCTTT. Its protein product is CASSPRDSNTEAFF.

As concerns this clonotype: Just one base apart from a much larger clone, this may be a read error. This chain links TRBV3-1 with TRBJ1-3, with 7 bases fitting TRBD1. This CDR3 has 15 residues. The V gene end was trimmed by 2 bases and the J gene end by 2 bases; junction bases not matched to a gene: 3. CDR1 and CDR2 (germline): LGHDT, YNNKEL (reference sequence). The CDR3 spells CASSQPGQTGNTIYF. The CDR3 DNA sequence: TGTGCCAGCAGCCAACCGGGACAGACTGGAAACACCATATATTTT.

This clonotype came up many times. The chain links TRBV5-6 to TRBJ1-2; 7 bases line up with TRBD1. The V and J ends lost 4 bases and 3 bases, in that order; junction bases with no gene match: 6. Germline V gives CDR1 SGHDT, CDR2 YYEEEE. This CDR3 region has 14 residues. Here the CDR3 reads CASSDWTGHYGYTF. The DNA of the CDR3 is TGTGCCAGCAGCGATTGGACAGGCCACTATGGCTACACCTTC.

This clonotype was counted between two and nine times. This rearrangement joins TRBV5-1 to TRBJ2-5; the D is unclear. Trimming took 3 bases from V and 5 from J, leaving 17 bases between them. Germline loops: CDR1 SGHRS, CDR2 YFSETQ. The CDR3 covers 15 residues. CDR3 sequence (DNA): TGCGCCAGCAGCTCCGGGCCCCCACGGCCGGAGACCCAGTACTTC. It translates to CASSSGPPRPETQYF.

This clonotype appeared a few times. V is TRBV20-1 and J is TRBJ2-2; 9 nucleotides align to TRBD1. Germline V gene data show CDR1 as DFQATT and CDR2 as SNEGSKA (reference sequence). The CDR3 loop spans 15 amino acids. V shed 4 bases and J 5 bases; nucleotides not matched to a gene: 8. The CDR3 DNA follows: TGCAGTGCTACCGCCGGGACAGGGTTTACCGGGGAGCTGTTTTTT. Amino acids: CSATAGTGFTGELFF.

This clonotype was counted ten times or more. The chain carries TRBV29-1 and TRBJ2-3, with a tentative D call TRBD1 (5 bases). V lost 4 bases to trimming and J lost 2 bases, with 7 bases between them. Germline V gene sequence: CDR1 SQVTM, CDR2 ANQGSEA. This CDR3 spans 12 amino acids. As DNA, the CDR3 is TGCAGCGTTGCACAGGACACAGATACGCAGTATTTT. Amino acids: CSVAQDTDTQYF.

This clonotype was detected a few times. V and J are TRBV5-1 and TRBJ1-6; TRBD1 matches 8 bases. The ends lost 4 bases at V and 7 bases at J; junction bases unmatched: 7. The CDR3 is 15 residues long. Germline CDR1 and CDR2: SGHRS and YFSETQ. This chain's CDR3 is CASSQQQGANSPLHF. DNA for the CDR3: TGCGCCAGCAGCCAACAGCAGGGGGCAAATTCACCCCTCCACTTT.

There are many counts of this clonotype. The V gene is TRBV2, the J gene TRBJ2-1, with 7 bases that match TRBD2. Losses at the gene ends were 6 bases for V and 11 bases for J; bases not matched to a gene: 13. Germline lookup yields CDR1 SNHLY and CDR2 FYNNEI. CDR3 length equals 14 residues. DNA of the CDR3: TGTGCCAGCAGCCAAGACGGGGCGGGGGTTCAGCAGTTCTTC. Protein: CASSQDGAGVQQFF.

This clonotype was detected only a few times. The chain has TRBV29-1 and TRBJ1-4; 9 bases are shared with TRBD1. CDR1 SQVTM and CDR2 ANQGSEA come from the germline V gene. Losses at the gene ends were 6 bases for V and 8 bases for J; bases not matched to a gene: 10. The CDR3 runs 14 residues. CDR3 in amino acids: CSVNRGRSGEKLFF. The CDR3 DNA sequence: TGCAGCGTCAACAGGGGGCGATCGGGCGAAAAACTGTTTTTT.

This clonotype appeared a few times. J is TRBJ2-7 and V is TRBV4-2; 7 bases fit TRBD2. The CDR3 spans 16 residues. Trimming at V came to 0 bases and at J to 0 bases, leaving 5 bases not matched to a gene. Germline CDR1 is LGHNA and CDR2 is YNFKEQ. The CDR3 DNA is TGTGCCAGCAGCCAAGATGCGACGGGGGGCTCCTACGAGCAGTACTTC. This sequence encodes CASSQDATGGSYEQYF.

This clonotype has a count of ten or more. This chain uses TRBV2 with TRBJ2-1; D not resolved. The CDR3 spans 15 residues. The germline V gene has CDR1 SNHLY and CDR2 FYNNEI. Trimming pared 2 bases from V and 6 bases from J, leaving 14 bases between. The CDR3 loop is CASSETSRRSNEQFF. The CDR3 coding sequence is TGTGCCAGCAGTGAAACCAGCCGCCGTAGCAATGAGCAGTTCTTC.

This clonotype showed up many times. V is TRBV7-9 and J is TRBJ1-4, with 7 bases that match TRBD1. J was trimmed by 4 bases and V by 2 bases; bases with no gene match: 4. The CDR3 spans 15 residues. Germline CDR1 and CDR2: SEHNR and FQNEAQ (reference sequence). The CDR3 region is CASSLMGQLNEKLFF. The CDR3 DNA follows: TGTGCCAGCAGCTTAATGGGACAGCTTAATGAAAAACTGTTTTTT.

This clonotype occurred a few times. In DNA, the CDR3 is TGTGCCACCCACCCCAGCTTGGCCAACGTCCTGACTTTC. It is translated as CATHPSLANVLTF. The gene calls are TRBV10-3 and TRBJ2-6, with unresolved D. This CDR3 comprises 13 residues. Per the germline V gene, CDR1 is ENHRY and CDR2 is SYGVKD. The V and J ends lost 10 bases and 6 bases respectively, with 13 bases between them.

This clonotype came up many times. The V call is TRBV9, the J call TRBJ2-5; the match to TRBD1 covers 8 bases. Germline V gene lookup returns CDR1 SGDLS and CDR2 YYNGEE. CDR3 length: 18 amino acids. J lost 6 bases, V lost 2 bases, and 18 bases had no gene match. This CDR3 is CASSVFTPGQASGKTQYF. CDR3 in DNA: TGTGCCAGCAGCGTCTTCACGCCGGGACAGGCTTCAGGAAAGACCCAGTACTTC.

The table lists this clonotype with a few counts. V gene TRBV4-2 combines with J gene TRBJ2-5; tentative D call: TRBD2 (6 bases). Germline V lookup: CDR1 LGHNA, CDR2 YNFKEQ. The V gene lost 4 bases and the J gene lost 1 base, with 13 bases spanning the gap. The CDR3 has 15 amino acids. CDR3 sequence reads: CASSLSTGSQETQYF. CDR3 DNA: TGTGCCAGCAGCCTAAGTACCGGGAGCCAAGAGACCCAGTACTTC.

CDR3 sequence: CASSVGRGGRDTEAFF. CDR3 in DNA: TGTGCCAGCAGTGTTGGCAGGGGAGGCCGAGACACTGAAGCTTTCTTT. This chain links TRBV6-1 with TRBJ1-1; tentatively, D is TRBD1 (6 bases). Germline-derived CDR1 and CDR2 are MNHNS and SASEGT. The CDR3 runs 16 residues. V was shortened by 4 bases and J by 3 bases, with 18 bases between the two germline ends.

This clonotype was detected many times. The CDR3 reads CASQSPSVRRSEAFF. The CDR3 DNA reads TGTGCCAGTCAATCTCCATCTGTTAGAAGATCTGAAGCTTTCTTT. The chain couples TRBV6-2 or TRBV6-3 to TRBJ1-1; D unclear. This CDR3 region has 15 residues. Trimming took 9 bases from V and 6 from J, leaving 23 bases between them. Germline values: CDR1 MNHEY, CDR2 SVGEGT.

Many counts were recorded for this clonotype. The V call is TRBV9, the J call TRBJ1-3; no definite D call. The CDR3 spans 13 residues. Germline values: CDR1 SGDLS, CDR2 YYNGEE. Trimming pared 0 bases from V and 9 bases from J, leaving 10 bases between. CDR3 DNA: TGTGCCAGCAGCGTAGGTCGGTCGGGCACCATATATTTT. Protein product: CASSVGRSGTIYF.

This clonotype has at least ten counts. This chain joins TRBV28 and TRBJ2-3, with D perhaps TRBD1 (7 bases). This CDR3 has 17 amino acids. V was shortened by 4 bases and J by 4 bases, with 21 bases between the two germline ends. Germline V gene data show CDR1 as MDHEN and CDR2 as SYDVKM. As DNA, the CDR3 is TGTGCCAGCAGTTGGGGGGACAGCGAAGACCCCCCAGATACGCAGTATTTT. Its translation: CASSWGDSEDPPDTQYF.

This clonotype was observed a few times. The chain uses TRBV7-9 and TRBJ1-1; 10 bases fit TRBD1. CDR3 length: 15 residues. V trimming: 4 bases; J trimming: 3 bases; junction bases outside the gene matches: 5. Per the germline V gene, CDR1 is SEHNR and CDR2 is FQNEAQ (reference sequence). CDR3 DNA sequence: TGTGCCAGCAGCTCGAGACAGGGGGCGCACACTGAAGCTTTCTTT. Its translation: CASSSRQGAHTEAFF.